One and the same sample provided the 32 T cell receptor beta chains below, sequenced in a study of T cell responses to AZD1222 COVID-19 vaccine. Libraries were prepared by immunoSEQ multiplex PCR; TCRdb keeps only in-frame clonotypes and omits some of them. The table shows about 180,000 clones, with around 94% occurring only once. The material sequenced was peripheral blood, taken on day 0 of AZD1222 vaccination. These receptors all stem from an adult in good health.

The chain joins TRBV5-1 to TRBJ2-7, with D hard to call. CDR1 is SGHRS and CDR2 is YFSETQ in the germline V gene. The V and J ends lost 1 base and 0 bases respectively, with 11 bases between them. The CDR3 runs 15 residues. The CDR3 loop reads CASSLRAISSYEQYF. The CDR3 DNA is TGCGCCAGCAGCTTGCGGGCAATAAGCTCCTACGAGCAGTACTTC.

The chain couples TRBV14 to TRBJ1-1; D call uncertain. This CDR3 spans 13 amino acids. The germline CDR1 and CDR2 sequences are SGHDN and FVKESK. The V gene lost 0 bases and the J gene lost 10 bases, with 12 bases spanning the gap. The CDR3 here is CASSQERASGAFF. DNA for the CDR3: TGTGCCAGCAGCCAAGAAAGGGCCTCTGGAGCTTTCTTT.

This clone has more than one count but fewer than ten. This sequence joins TRBV12-3 or TRBV12-4 and TRBJ2-1; TRBD2 is a possible D gene (5 bases). This CDR3 has 11 residues. Trimming cost V 8 bases and J 10 bases, with 12 bases left between them. The CDR3 nucleotides read TGTGCCAGCCGACTCGGGGTCGAGCAGTTCTTC. Its protein is CASRLGVEQFF.

The chain has TRBV12-3 or TRBV12-4 and TRBJ2-1; D could derive from TRBD1 or TRBD2 (5 bases each). The V gene lost 4 bases and the J gene lost 8 bases, with 12 bases spanning the gap. The CDR3 runs 13 residues. CDR3 bases: TGTGCCAGCAGTTGGGGACCCAGGGATGAGCAGTTCTTC. This encodes CASSWGPRDEQFF.

The CDR3 DNA reads as TGCGCCAGCAGCTGGGCAGGGGGCCCCAATCAGCCCCAGCATTTT. Its translation is CASSWAGGPNQPQHF. The chain recombines TRBV5-1 with TRBJ1-5; TRBD1 matches at 8 bases. Germline loops: CDR1 SGHRS, CDR2 YFSETQ. The CDR3 is made up of 15 amino acids. J gave up 3 bases and V 3 bases, and 5 bases lay outside the gene matches. The full variable domain, in which reference TRBV5-1 and TRBJ1-5 provide the parts outside the CDR3, is KAGVTQTPRYLIKTRGQQVTLSCSPISGHRSVSWYQQTPGQGLQFLFEYFSETQRNKGNFPGRFSGRQFSNSRSEMNVSTLELGDSALYLCASSWAGGPNQPQHFGDGTRLSIL.

The chain employs TRBV2 and TRBJ2-5; 7 nucleotides match TRBD1. Germline trimming cut 6 bases from V and 5 bases from J; bases unmatched to any gene: 6. Germline V lookup: CDR1 SNHLY, CDR2 FYNNEI. The CDR3 runs 13 residues. The CDR3 loop reads CASRETGAETQYF. The DNA of the CDR3 is TGTGCCAGCAGGGAAACAGGGGCGGAGACCCAGTACTTC.

This clone was seen a single time. This chain connects TRBV6-1 to TRBJ2-1; D not resolved. Germline CDR1 reads MNHNS; CDR2 reads SASEGT. The CDR3 loop spans 14 amino acids. The germline V and J ends were trimmed by 0 bases and 5 bases, with 8 bases remaining between them. CDR3 in amino acids: CASSEADPNNEQFF. The DNA of the CDR3 is TGTGCCAGCAGTGAAGCCGACCCCAACAATGAGCAGTTCTTC.

The CDR3 sequence is CASSPRDRGNSPLHF. CDR3 DNA: TGTGCCAGCAGCCCCCGGGACAGGGGAAATTCACCCCTCCACTTT. V and J are TRBV7-9 and TRBJ1-6; 10 bases line up with TRBD1. The trim removed 5 bases at V and 7 bases at J, leaving 5 bases unmatched. CDR1 is SEHNR and CDR2 is FQNEAQ in the germline V gene (reference sequence). The CDR3 covers 15 residues.

The chain uses TRBV13 and TRBJ1-1, with 7 bases fitting TRBD1. The length of the CDR3 is 16 residues. Germline CDR1 reads PRHDT; CDR2 reads FYEKMQ (reference sequence). The J segment lost 6 bases and the V segment lost 5 bases, leaving 15 bases of the junction unmatched. The CDR3 region has the DNA TGTGCCAGCAGCGCCGGGACAGCTGGGCTGGTCGCTGAAGCTTTCTTT. This sequence encodes CASSAGTAGLVAEAFF.

V gene TRBV2 combines with J gene TRBJ2-1; tentatively, D is TRBD1 (6 bases). Germline V gene lookup returns CDR1 SNHLY and CDR2 FYNNEI. V was clipped by 6 bases and J by 2 bases, with 14 bases between them. The CDR3 loop spans 15 amino acids. The DNA of the CDR3 is TGTGCCAGCAGGAAGGGACAACCGACCTACAATGAGCAGTTCTTC. It translates to CASRKGQPTYNEQFF.

The chain joins TRBV19 to TRBJ1-1, with a tentative D call TRBD1 (5 bases). Germline V gene sequence: CDR1 LNHDA, CDR2 SQIVND (reference sequence). V was shortened by 3 bases and J by 6 bases, with 5 bases between the two germline ends. The CDR3 length is 11 residues. The CDR3 DNA follows: TGTGCCAGTAGTATGGGGGCTGAAGCTTTCTTT. Its protein is CASSMGAEAFF.

The genes are TRBV19 and TRBJ1-2; D remains unclear. Germline CDR1 is LNHDA and CDR2 is SQIVND (reference sequence). Deletions cut 0 bases from V and 0 bases from J, with 2 bases between. The CDR3 extends over 13 amino acids. CDR3 region: CASSIEANYGYTF. The CDR3 DNA reads as TGTGCCAGTAGTATAGAAGCTAACTATGGCTACACCTTC.

The gene calls are TRBV5-4 and TRBJ2-4; D is undetermined. The V end was cut by 4 bases, the J end by 0 bases, with 5 bases between. This CDR3 has 13 residues. CDR1 SGHNT and CDR2 YYREEE come from the germline V gene (reference sequence). The CDR3 DNA reads TGTGCCAGCAGCACCGAAGCCAAAAACATTCAGTACTTC. It translates to CASSTEAKNIQYF. The variable domain in full, completed from reference TRBV5-4 and TRBJ2-4, reads ETGVTQSPTHLIKTRGQQVTLRCSSQSGHNTVSWYQQALGQGPQFIFQYYREEENGRGNFPPRFSGLQFPNYSSELNVNALELDDSALYLCASSTEAKNIQYFGAGTRLSVL.

The chain employs TRBV6-5 and TRBJ2-7; the match to TRBD1 covers 7 bases. With V trimmed by 7 bases and J by 0 bases, 9 bases remained unmatched. The CDR3 extends over 15 amino acids. The germline CDR1 and CDR2 sequences are MNHEY and SVGAGI. CDR3 DNA sequence: TGTGCCAGCAACCGACGACAGGGAGCCTCCTACGAGCAGTACTTC. Translated: CASNRRQGASYEQYF.

This chain connects TRBV3-1 (or the pseudogene TRBV3-2) to TRBJ1-3; TRBD1 might be the D (5 bases). Germline CDR1 is LGHDT and CDR2 is YNNKEL (reference sequence). V shed 4 bases and J shed 0 bases, with 10 bases lying between them. There are 15 residues in the CDR3. The CDR3 DNA is TGTGCCAGCAGCCGCAGGGCAGGCTCTGGAAACACCATATATTTT. Amino acid sequence: CASSRRAGSGNTIYF.

This clone was seen once. The chain employs TRBV19 and TRBJ2-1; a possible D gene is TRBD1 (5 bases). The germline V gene has CDR1 LNHDA and CDR2 SQIVND (reference sequence). V lost 4 bases and J lost 6, with 16 bases in between. This CDR3 has 15 residues. Here the CDR3 reads CASSKTVQKTNEQFF. The CDR3 nucleotides are TGTGCCAGTAGTAAGACAGTACAGAAGACCAATGAGCAGTTCTTC.

The chain has TRBV19 and TRBJ1-4; 7 bases fit TRBD1. Germline V CDR1 and CDR2: LNHDA, SQIVND (reference sequence). After removal of 5 bases from V and 7 bases from J, the junction contained 7 bases not matched to a gene. This CDR3 is built from 14 residues. The CDR3: CASSPRQGLEKLFF. CDR3 coding DNA: TGTGCCAGTAGTCCACGACAGGGACTTGAAAAACTGTTTTTT. The full variable domain, with the rest looked up from reference TRBV19 and TRBJ1-4, is DGGITQSPKYLFRKEGQNVTLSCEQNLNHDAMYWYRQDPGQGLRLIYYSQIVNDFQKGDIAEGYSVSREKKESFPLTVTSAQKNPTAFYLCASSPRQGLEKLFFGSGTQLSVL.

The V call is TRBV23-1, the J call TRBJ2-5; 9 positions match TRBD1. TRBV23-1 is assigned to the ORF class and has an uncertain function. The CDR3 runs to 20 residues. J gave up 4 bases and V 3 bases, and 21 bases lay outside the gene matches. CDR3 coding DNA: TGCGCCAGCAGTCACCTCGTACAGGGGGCCAGGACTAGAAGATTAGAGACCCAGTACTTC. Its protein product is CASSHLVQGARTRRLETQYF.

V gene TRBV27 combines with J gene TRBJ2-1, with D tentatively TRBD1 or TRBD2 (5 bases each). Germline assignment: CDR1 MNHEY and CDR2 SMNVEV (reference sequence). Trimming pared 10 bases from V and 6 bases from J, leaving 22 bases between. The CDR3 contains 15 residues. This chain's CDR3 is CATWAGTGLGNEQFF. The CDR3, as DNA: TGTGCCACCTGGGCCGGGACGGGCTTGGGCAATGAGCAGTTCTTC.

V and J are TRBV7-2 and TRBJ1-1; unclear D gene. This CDR3 spans 14 amino acids. CDR1 is SGHTA, CDR2 FQGNSA, per germline. The germline V and J ends were trimmed by 2 bases and 4 bases, with 11 bases remaining between them. CDR3 amino acids: CASSLWGSGTEAFF. In DNA, the CDR3 is TGTGCCAGCAGCTTATGGGGTAGCGGCACTGAAGCTTTCTTT.

The chain joins TRBV15 to TRBJ1-2, with 7 nucleotides matching TRBD1. The germline gives CDR1 LNHNV, CDR2 YYDKDF (reference sequence). The CDR3 consists of 16 residues. The V segment lost 3 bases and the J segment 8 bases; nucleotides outside the gene matches: 15. This CDR3 reads CATSSGVGQAGWGYTF. DNA of the CDR3: TGTGCCACCAGCAGTGGTGTAGGACAGGCGGGATGGGGCTACACCTTC.

The chain uses TRBV6-5 and TRBJ1-2; D might be TRBD1 (5 bases). V was shortened by 10 bases and J by 13 bases, with 22 bases between the two germline ends. This CDR3 is built from 12 residues. The germline CDR1 and CDR2 sequences are MNHEY and SVGAGI. The CDR3 is CATHKSPRGATF. In DNA form, the CDR3 reads TGTGCCACCCATAAAAGCCCGAGGGGAGCCACCTTC.

The chain employs TRBV6-1 and TRBJ1-2; no definite D call. The V end lost 0 bases, the J end lost 8 bases, and 16 bases lay between the germline ends. Germline V gene data show CDR1 as MNHNS and CDR2 as SASEGT. CDR3 length equals 15 residues. The CDR3 DNA reads as TGTGCCAGCAGTGAAGCCCGCCTCCGTCGGCGGGGCTACACCTTC. Translating it yields CASSEARLRRRGYTF.

This chain links TRBV11-3 with TRBJ2-1; the D is unclear. The ends were cut back, 5 bases at V and 9 bases at J, with 14 bases in the middle. The germline gives CDR1 SGHNT, CDR2 YENEEA. This CDR3 region has 13 residues. The CDR3 region has the DNA TGTGCCAGCAGCACCACGACGTCGCGTGAGCAGTTCTTC. Encoded protein: CASSTTTSREQFF.

The chain carries TRBV29-1 and TRBJ2-5, with TRBD2 matching over 11 bases. The CDR3 is 15 residues long. The V and J ends lost 8 bases and 4 bases, in that order; junction bases with no gene match: 12. Germline-derived CDR1 and CDR2 are SQVTM and ANQGSEA. The CDR3 nucleotides are TGCAGCACATCCCTAGCGGGAGGAGGGCCAGAGACCCAGTACTTC. Translating it yields CSTSLAGGGPETQYF.

This clone appeared a single time. The V gene is TRBV10-3, the J gene TRBJ2-1, with TRBD2 matching 9 bases. Trimming took 4 bases from V and 6 from J; bases not matched to a gene: 1. Germline V gene lookup returns CDR1 ENHRY and CDR2 SYGVKD. This CDR3 region has 13 residues. CDR3 sequence: CAISVAGVNEQFF. CDR3 sequence (DNA): TGTGCCATCAGTGTAGCGGGAGTCAATGAGCAGTTCTTC.

The gene calls are TRBV6-5 and TRBJ1-2; possible D gene TRBD1, 6 bases. Trimming took 8 bases from V and 1 from J, leaving 17 bases between them. This CDR3 comprises 15 residues. The V gene's germline CDR1 is MNHEY and CDR2 SVGAGI. The CDR3 DNA follows: TGTGCCAGCGGAGGGGCAGGGGCTTTTAACTATGGCTACACCTTC. Its translation: CASGGAGAFNYGYTF.

V and J are TRBV25-1 and TRBJ1-2, with TRBD1 matching over 11 bases. The CDR3 sequence is 15 residues long. J gave up 4 bases and V 8 bases, and 9 bases lay outside the gene matches. Germline-derived CDR1 and CDR2 are MGHDK and SYGVNS. Here the CDR3 reads CASSLGDRGAYGYTF. CDR3 nucleotide sequence: TGTGCCAGCTCCTTGGGGGACAGGGGGGCCTATGGCTACACCTTC.

The V gene is TRBV15, the J gene TRBJ1-1; the match to TRBD1 covers 8 bases. Germline assignment: CDR1 LNHNV and CDR2 YYDKDF (reference sequence). This CDR3 has 14 amino acids. The V and J ends lost 5 bases and 1 base, in that order; junction bases with no gene match: 3. CDR3 region: CATSAGTGNTEAFF. The DNA of the CDR3 is TGTGCCACCAGCGCCGGGACAGGGAACACTGAAGCTTTCTTT.

This chain links TRBV2 with TRBJ2-3; the D gene is possibly TRBD2 (5 bases). V was trimmed by 5 bases and J by 0 bases, leaving 15 bases between them. The length of the CDR3 is 16 residues. In germline, CDR1 is SNHLY, CDR2 FYNNEI. This CDR3 reads CASSPQLAVSTDTQYF. The CDR3 region has the DNA TGTGCCAGCAGTCCACAGCTAGCTGTCAGCACAGATACGCAGTATTTT.

V usage is TRBV7-9 and J usage is TRBJ2-2; tentatively, D is TRBD1 or TRBD2 (5 bases each). From germline, CDR1 is SEHNR and CDR2 FQNEAQ (reference sequence). Trimming left V 5 bases short and J 6 bases short, with 16 bases between. The CDR3 spans 15 residues. The CDR3 coding sequence is TGTGCCAGCAGCATGCCGGGGACCCCGGCCGGGGAGCTGTTTTTT. Its protein is CASSMPGTPAGELFF. Full variable domain (rest looked up from reference TRBV7-9 and TRBJ2-2): DTGVSQNPRHKITKRGQNVTFRCDPISEHNRLYWYRQTLGQGPEFLTYFQNEAQLEKSRLLSDRFSAERPKGSFSTLEIQRTEQGDSAMYLCASSMPGTPAGELFFGEGSRLTVL.

V usage is TRBV5-8 and J usage is TRBJ1-6; no clear D. From germline, CDR1 is SGHTS and CDR2 YDEGEE. The CDR3 consists of 13 residues. V was pared by 4 bases and J by 5 bases, with 7 bases between. CDR3 DNA sequence: TGTGCCAGCAGCCGCAGCGATAATTCACCCCTCCACTTT. It is translated as CASSRSDNSPLHF.